A selection of T cell receptor beta chains follows, all from one sample in a study of blood T cells in healthy people across ages. One entry per CDR3 protein results from TCRdb running MiXCR on the 5' RACE reads. The sample includes around 520,000 distinct CDR3 sequences, about 29% seen only once; the top ten take 3% to 4.5%. The same sample was also used in a study of T cells of mothers and their children.

Sequencing input: blood. These receptors originate from a boy younger than 10 in good health. Both conserved end residues are part of each CDR3. A D gene is named only where the DNA matches it firmly. Part of the rows lack a size; the others show once, few, many or a class for expanded clones.

NA	TRBJ2-1	TRBV6-5	few	CASRAANEQFF	TGTGCCAGCAGGGCCGCAAATGAGCAGTTCTTC
TRBD1	TRBJ2-7	TRBV6-2/TRBV6-3	NA	CASSSPGQLYEQYF	TGTGCCAGCAGTTCCCCGGGACAGCTCTACGAGCAGTACTTC
TRBD2	TRBJ2-1	TRBV5-3	few	CARSTGLAGRDEQFF	TGTGCCAGAAGCACAGGACTAGCGGGCAGGGATGAGCAGTTCTTC
NA	TRBJ2-7	TRBV7-8	many	CASTQHRGPSYEQYF	TGTGCCAGCACCCAGCATAGGGGCCCGTCCTACGAGCAGTACTTC
TRBD2	TRBJ2-5	TRBV20-1	NA	CSAPNMGSGGARETQYF	TGCAGTGCTCCGAATATGGGGAGCGGGGGGGCCAGGGAGACCCAGTACTTC
NA	TRBJ1-1	TRBV10-3	NA	CAISGTAGNTEAFF	TGTGCCATCAGTGGGACAGCGGGGAACACTGAAGCTTTCTTT
TRBD1	TRBJ1-6	TRBV7-9	few	CASSPTGGGRVTSSPLHF	TGTGCCAGCAGCCCGACAGGGGGCGGAAGAGTAACCTCTTCACCCCTCCACTTT
TRBD1	TRBJ2-1	TRBV5-8	few	CASSPLPPGQRGYNEQFF	TGTGCCAGCAGCCCTCTCCCCCCGGGACAGAGGGGGTACAATGAGCAGTTCTTC
NA	TRBJ2-3	TRBV4-2	few	CASSQDRVDTDTQYF	TGTGCCAGCAGCCAAGATCGTGTCGACACAGATACGCAGTATTTT
TRBD1	TRBJ2-3	TRBV2	NA	CASSIDRVSTDTQYF	TGTGCCAGCAGCATAGACAGGGTTAGCACAGATACGCAGTATTTT
NA	TRBJ2-6	TRBV6-6	few	CASSPGPQTGANVLTF	TGTGCCAGCAGCCCGGGGCCTCAGACTGGGGCCAACGTCCTGACTTTC
TRBD1	TRBJ1-2	TRBV9	few	CASSVNTGGLTLGYTF	TGTGCCAGCAGCGTAAACACAGGGGGATTGACGCTCGGCTACACCTTC
NA	TRBJ1-1	TRBV20-1	NA	CSARDLGDTEAFF	TGCAGTGCTAGAGACCTCGGGGACACTGAAGCTTTCTTT
NA	TRBJ1-1	TRBV30	few	CAWSFTGFLGSIPEAFF	TGTGCCTGGAGTTTTACGGGCTTTTTGGGTAGTATCCCTGAAGCTTTCTTT
NA	TRBJ2-3	TRBV4-1	NA	CASSQLDPLAGGPRNTQYF	TGCGCCAGCAGCCAACTTGACCCTCTAGCAGGAGGCCCCCGGAATACGCAGTATTTT
NA	TRBJ2-7	TRBV27	NA	CASSSTGTVPSSYEQYF	TGTGCCAGCAGTTCCACCGGGACGGTCCCAAGCTCCTACGAGCAGTACTTC
NA	TRBJ2-3	TRBV27	NA	CASAPIGSDTDTQYF	TGTGCCAGCGCACCTATAGGATCCGACACAGATACGCAGTATTTT
TRBD1	TRBJ2-2	TRBV2	NA	CASTGTGNTGELFF	TGTGCCAGCACCGGGACAGGGAACACCGGGGAGCTGTTTTTT
NA	TRBJ1-3	TRBV12-5	NA	CASGFAESSGNTIYF	TGTGCTAGTGGTTTCGCCGAGTCCTCTGGAAACACCATATATTTT
TRBD2	TRBJ2-7	TRBV27	NA	CASKAGAYYEQYF	TGTGCCAGCAAGGCGGGAGCATACTACGAGCAGTACTTC
NA	TRBJ2-3	TRBV15	NA	CATSRVGADTQYF	TGTGCCACCAGCAGAGTCGGGGCAGATACGCAGTATTTT
NA	TRBJ2-5	TRBV7-2	few	CASSLYQTQYF	TGTGCCAGCAGCTTATATCAGACCCAGTACTTC
TRBD2	TRBJ2-3	TRBV10-3	NA	CAISRTSGSTDTQYF	TGTGCCATCAGTAGGACTAGCGGGAGCACAGATACGCAGTATTTT
TRBD1	TRBJ1-2	TRBV29-1	few	CSVDSGGDYGYTF	TGCAGCGTTGATTCAGGGGGCGACTATGGCTACACCTTC
NA	TRBJ2-7	TRBV20-1	few	CSASGGLTYEQYF	TGCAGTGCTAGCGGGGGGCTCACCTACGAGCAGTACTTC
NA	TRBJ2-5	TRBV6-6	many	CASSYSSGRETQYF	TGTGCCAGCAGTTACTCGTCAGGGCGAGAGACCCAGTACTTC
NA	TRBJ1-4	TRBV12-5	few	CASGSTSVTNEKLFF	TGTGCTAGTGGTTCGACGAGTGTGACTAATGAAAAACTGTTTTTT
NA	TRBJ2-2	TRBV30	few	CAWTGTGELFF	TGTGCCTGGACAGGGACCGGGGAGCTGTTTTTT
NA	TRBJ2-1	TRBV20-1	NA	CSARSARRSNEQFF	TGCAGTGCTAGAAGCGCCCGGCGGAGTAATGAGCAGTTCTTC
TRBD2	TRBJ2-7	TRBV6-7	NA	CASSYSQETSGRVSYEQYF	TGTGCCAGCAGTTACTCTCAAGAGACTAGCGGGAGGGTCTCCTACGAGCAGTACTTC
TRBD1	TRBJ2-5	TRBV6-1	NA	CASSEATGGAAEGETQYF	TGTGCCAGCAGTGAAGCAACAGGGGGTGCGGCGGAAGGGGAGACCCAGTACTTC
NA	TRBJ2-7	TRBV7-9	NA	CASSSTSRGEPYEQYF	TGTGCCAGCAGCTCTACCTCCCGCGGGGAGCCCTACGAGCAGTACTTC
TRBD2	TRBJ2-5	TRBV3-1	NA	CASSQDYAGDLETQYF	TGTGCCAGCAGCCAAGATTATGCGGGAGATTTGGAGACCCAGTACTTC
NA	TRBJ2-2	TRBV6-2/TRBV6-3	few	CASKSGGMAGELFF	TGTGCCAGCAAGAGTGGCGGGATGGCCGGGGAGCTGTTTTTT
NA	TRBJ2-5	TRBV5-6	few	CASSLVHSETQYF	TGTGCCAGCAGCTTGGTTCACAGCGAGACCCAGTACTTC
TRBD2	TRBJ2-5	TRBV7-9	NA	CASSWAGGEETQYF	TGTGCCAGCAGCTGGGCGGGAGGGGAGGAGACCCAGTACTTC
NA	TRBJ2-7	TRBV20-1	few	CSASRDPASEQYF	TGCAGTGCTAGTCGGGACCCTGCCTCCGAGCAGTACTTC
NA	TRBJ2-7	TRBV7-9	NA	CASSGRESSYEQYF	TGTGCCAGCAGCGGCAGGGAAAGCTCCTACGAGCAGTACTTC
NA	TRBJ1-1	TRBV6-5	NA	CASSYSAVNTEAFF	TGTGCCAGCAGTTACTCAGCGGTGAACACTGAAGCTTTCTTT
NA	TRBJ2-4	TRBV11-2	few	CASSPVGGMRNIQYF	TGTGCCAGCAGCCCAGTAGGGGGGATGAGGAACATTCAGTACTTC
NA	TRBJ2-7	TRBV11-2	few	CASSPTPRASFNEQYF	TGTGCCAGCAGCCCCACACCGCGGGCGTCGTTCAACGAGCAGTACTTC
NA	TRBJ2-5	TRBV7-8	NA	CASRHTTSQETQYF	TGTGCCAGCAGGCATACGACGAGCCAAGAGACCCAGTACTTC
NA	TRBJ1-1	TRBV11-2	few	CASSLDLRGGAEAFF	TGTGCCAGCAGCTTAGATCTTCGGGGTGGGGCTGAAGCTTTCTTT
TRBD1	TRBJ2-7	TRBV10-3	NA	CAISERQGAGGEQHF	TGTGCCATCAGTGAGAGGCAGGGGGCTGGTGGCGAGCAGCACTTC
TRBD1	TRBJ1-5	TRBV12-3/TRBV12-4	many	CASSWTGNQPQHF	TGTGCCAGCAGTTGGACAGGTAATCAGCCCCAGCATTTT
NA	TRBJ1-4	TRBV6-2/TRBV6-3	few	CASSYSTKGRGLFF	TGTGCCAGCAGTTACTCGACGAAGGGCCGAGGGCTGTTTTTT
TRBD1	TRBJ2-3	TRBV6-5	few	CASSYSPGGPDTQYF	TGTGCCAGCAGTTACTCTCCAGGGGGCCCAGATACGCAGTATTTT
TRBD1	TRBJ1-2	TRBV5-1	NA	CASSPGQRYYTF	TGCGCCAGCAGTCCGGGACAGCGATACTACACCTTC
NA	TRBJ1-2	TRBV28	NA	CASSFRDGYGYTF	TGTGCCAGCAGTTTCCGGGACGGCTATGGCTACACCTTC
TRBD2	TRBJ2-1	TRBV4-1	few	CASSHQGTSGYNEQFF	TGCGCCAGCAGCCACCAAGGGACTAGCGGATACAATGAGCAGTTCTTC
NA	TRBJ2-7	TRBV25-1	few	CASSEGRNYEQYF	TGTGCCAGCAGTGAAGGCAGGAACTACGAGCAGTACTTC
TRBD2	TRBJ2-1	TRBV9	few	CASSVGWRGTYNEQFF	TGTGCCAGCAGCGTAGGTTGGCGGGGGACCTACAATGAGCAGTTCTTC
NA	TRBJ2-4	TRBV12-3/TRBV12-4	NA	CASSPPTKNIQYF	TGTGCCAGCAGTCCACCTACCAAAAACATTCAGTACTTC
NA	TRBJ2-5	TRBV15	NA	CATSRDKYQETQYF	TGTGCCACCAGCAGAGACAAATACCAAGAGACCCAGTACTTC
NA	TRBJ2-5	TRBV6-5	NA	CASSYGSSLPLQETQYF	TGTGCCAGCAGTTACGGAAGCAGCCTTCCACTTCAAGAGACCCAGTACTTC
TRBD2	TRBJ2-1	TRBV19	few	CASSMKRGSSHNEQFF	TGTGCCAGTAGTATGAAACGCGGGAGCTCCCACAATGAGCAGTTCTTC
TRBD1	TRBJ1-1	TRBV14	NA	CASSQDRTAGGGRNTEAFF	TGTGCCAGCAGCCAAGATCGGACGGCAGGGGGCGGGAGGAACACTGAAGCTTTCTTT
TRBD2	TRBJ2-5	TRBV10-1	few	CASSELPSGQETQYF	TGCGCCAGCAGTGAATTACCTAGCGGACAAGAGACCCAGTACTTC
TRBD2	TRBJ2-7	TRBV12-5	NA	CASAPGGDTYEQYF	TGTGCTAGTGCCCCGGGGGGGGACACCTACGAGCAGTACTTC